Below, 9 T cell receptor beta chains from the same sample are listed, as sequenced in a study of blood T cell repertoires in COVID-19. Libraries were prepared by immunoSEQ multiplex PCR; TCRdb keeps only in-frame clonotypes and omits some of them. The sample has approximately 190,000 clones, roughly 87% seen once. The sample comprised peripheral blood. The receptors here all came from a woman in her sixties with COVID-19, enrolled during active disease.

In nucleotides, the CDR3 is TGTGCCAGCTCACCAACTAGTTTAGCGGGAGCCCGCACCGGGGAGCTGTTTTTT. Its protein product is CASSPTSLAGARTGELFF. The chain employs TRBV18 and TRBJ2-2, with 9 bases fitting TRBD2. Trimming removed 2 bases from V and 4 bases from J; junction bases left unmatched: 11. This CDR3 comprises 18 residues. The V gene's germline CDR1 is KGHSH and CDR2 LQKENI.

The J gene is TRBJ2-7, the V gene TRBV15; D uncertain. The CDR3 covers 14 residues. The V gene's germline CDR1 is LNHNV and CDR2 YYDKDF (reference sequence). V lost 0 bases and J 2 bases, leaving 8 bases between the germline ends. The CDR3 region has the DNA TGTGCCACCAGCAGAGATTCTTCTACCTACGAGCAGTACTTC. This gives the protein CATSRDSSTYEQYF.

The chain combines TRBV19 with TRBJ1-5; possible D gene TRBD1, 5 bases. In germline, CDR1 is LNHDA, CDR2 SQIVND (reference sequence). The CDR3 length is 16 residues. With 3 bases removed from V and 6 bases from J, the gap between germline ends came to 18 bases. This CDR3 is CASSMGGSSARQPQHF. Here the CDR3 DNA reads TGTGCCAGTAGTATGGGGGGGTCCAGCGCCCGTCAGCCCCAGCATTTT. The whole variable domain, remainder taken from reference TRBV19 and TRBJ1-5, is DGGITQSPKYLFRKEGQNVTLSCEQNLNHDAMYWYRQDPGQGLRLIYYSQIVNDFQKGDIAEGYSVSREKKESFPLTVTSAQKNPTAFYLCASSMGGSSARQPQHFGDGTRLSIL.

This chain joins TRBV7-2 and TRBJ1-3, with D perhaps matching TRBD1 (5 bases). The length of the CDR3 is 17 residues. Germline V gives CDR1 SGHTA, CDR2 FQGNSA. The V gene lost 3 bases and the J gene lost 4 bases, with 19 bases spanning the gap. CDR3 region: CASSFLGGMRAGNTIYF. Here the CDR3 DNA reads TGTGCCAGCAGCTTTTTGGGGGGAATGAGGGCCGGAAACACCATATATTTT.

V usage is TRBV7-9 and J usage is TRBJ1-6, with 8 bases matching TRBD1. Per the germline V gene, CDR1 is SEHNR and CDR2 is FQNEAQ (reference sequence). V was pared by 4 bases and J by 7 bases, with 3 bases of the junction left unmatched. The CDR3 loop spans 14 amino acids. The CDR3 here is CASSSRTGNSPLHF. In DNA form, the CDR3 reads TGTGCCAGCAGCTCCAGGACAGGGAATTCACCCCTCCACTTT.

V is TRBV28 and J is TRBJ1-6; 8 bases are shared with TRBD1. There are 14 residues in the CDR3. Germline CDR1 and CDR2: MDHEN and SYDVKM. Trimming at V came to 11 bases and at J to 7 bases, leaving 10 bases not matched to a gene. The CDR3 sequence: CAGSTGVRNSPLHF. The CDR3 DNA sequence: TGTGCCGGATCGACAGGGGTACGGAATTCACCCCTCCACTTT.

The genes are TRBV7-2 and TRBJ2-7; 9 bases line up with TRBD1. This CDR3 has 15 residues. V lost 1 base, J lost 4 bases, and 5 bases stayed unmatched. Germline V lookup: CDR1 SGHTA, CDR2 FQGNSA. For the CDR3, the DNA is TGTGCCAGCAGCTTAGTAGGACAGGGGATTTACGAGCAGTACTTC. Translated: CASSLVGQGIYEQYF.

This chain uses TRBV2 with TRBJ1-5; a possible D gene is TRBD1 (6 bases). Germline V CDR1 and CDR2: SNHLY, FYNNEI. The length of the CDR3 is 15 residues. The V end lost 4 bases, the J end lost 4 bases, and 14 bases lay between the germline ends. The CDR3: CASSVNRVSNQPQHF. CDR3 in DNA: TGTGCCAGCAGTGTGAACAGGGTGTCGAATCAGCCCCAGCATTTT.

The chain recombines TRBV6-5 with TRBJ1-1; weak D call: TRBD1 (5 bases). Germline values: CDR1 MNHEY, CDR2 SVGAGI. The CDR3 covers 15 residues. V lost 6 bases and J lost 0, with 14 bases in between. The CDR3 region has the DNA TGTGCCAGCAGGGGGGGTACGGCGATGAACACTGAAGCTTTCTTT. Amino acids: CASRGGTAMNTEAFF.